The clone carrying this TCR beta chain was seen only once. Its antigen is unknown. This entry belongs to a study of cytomegalovirus exposure and HLA in healthy donors. Across the whole study: The early release's HLA-typed donors yielded 70 million to 85 million unique TCRs.

Broader study findings: The study labeled fewer than 200 TCR beta chains cytomegalovirus-associated. 87-base-pair reads could not separate some V segments, including TRBV6-2 and TRBV6-3.

Trimming shortened V by 6 bases and J by 5 bases, and 13 bases separated the two germline ends. The CDR3 spans 13 residues. Looked up from germline, CDR1 is MNHNS and CDR2 is SASEGT. The PCR contained 60 Vbeta and 13 Jbeta primers. Libraries were prepared by immunoSEQ multiplex PCR; TCRdb keeps only in-frame clonotypes and omits some of them. There are 90,000 to 150,000 clones in the sample; about 86% occur only once, and roughly 2.2% lies in the top ten. The chain employs TRBV6-1 and TRBJ2-5; the D gene is possibly TRBD1 (6 bases). The sequence derives from a woman aged 40 to 50 in good health and CMV-seronegative. Sequences were obtained from PBMCs. CDR3 residues: CASRKGHIETQYF. DNA of the CDR3: TGTGCCAGCAGAAAGGGACACATCGAGACCCAGTACTTC.